Reported below is one TCR beta chain. This specimen belongs to a study of blood T cell repertoires in COVID-19. Study as a whole: Sources were T cells, B-cell-depleted T cells, or PBMCs; the material itself was cDNA or gDNA.

Germline V gene data show CDR1 as GTSNPN and CDR2 as SVGIG (reference sequence). This CDR3 comprises 15 residues. V was clipped by 2 bases and J by 6 bases; unmatched bases: 8. Original methodology: Reference gene primer amplification yielded estimated nucleated cell counts. TCRdb's copy holds only in-frame clones and misses some; the assay was immunoSEQ multiplex PCR. For V, J and clone size, that table is used; D and trimming come from the DNA. The data show over 200,000 clones, 80% seen once. The chain joins TRBV30 to TRBJ1-1; the match to TRBD1 covers 11 bases. This clonotype was sampled from a human donor in a cohort sampled during active COVID-19. The sample taken for sequencing was peripheral blood. CDR3 nucleotides: TGTGCCTGGAGTACGAGGACAGGGGGCTTCCCTGAAGCTTTCTTT. Its protein product is CAWSTRTGGFPEAFF.